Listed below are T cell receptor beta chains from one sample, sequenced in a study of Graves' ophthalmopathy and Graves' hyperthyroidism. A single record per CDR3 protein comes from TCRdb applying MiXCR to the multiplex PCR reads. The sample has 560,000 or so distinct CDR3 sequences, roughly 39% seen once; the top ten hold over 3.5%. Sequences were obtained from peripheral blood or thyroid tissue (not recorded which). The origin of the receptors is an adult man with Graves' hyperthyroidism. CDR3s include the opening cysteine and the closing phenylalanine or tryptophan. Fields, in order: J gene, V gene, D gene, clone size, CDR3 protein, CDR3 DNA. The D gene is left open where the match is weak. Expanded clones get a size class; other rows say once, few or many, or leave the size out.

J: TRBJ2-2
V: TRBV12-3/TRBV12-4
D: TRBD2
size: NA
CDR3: CASILAGGGNTGELFF
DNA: TGTGCCAGCATCCTGGCGGGAGGCGGTAACACCGGGGAGCTGTTTTTT

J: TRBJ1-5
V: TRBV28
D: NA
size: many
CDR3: CASTYPDRSQHF
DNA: TGTGCCAGCACGTACCCCGACAGATCCCAGCATTTT

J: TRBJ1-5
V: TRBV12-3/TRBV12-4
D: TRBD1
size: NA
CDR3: CASSSTISLQGFRPQHF
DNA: TGTGCCAGCAGTTCCACCATTTCATTACAGGGGTTTCGGCCCCAGCATTTT

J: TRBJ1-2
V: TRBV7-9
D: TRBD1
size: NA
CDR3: CASSFRDRVSGYTF
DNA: TGTGCCAGCAGCTTCCGGGACAGGGTCTCTGGCTACACCTTC

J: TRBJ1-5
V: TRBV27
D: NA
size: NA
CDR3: CASSLNGGQPQHF
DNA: TGTGCCAGCAGTTTAAATGGCGGTCAGCCCCAGCATTTT

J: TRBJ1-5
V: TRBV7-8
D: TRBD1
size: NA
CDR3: CASSLGQGVGETQHF
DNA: TGTGCCAGCAGCTTGGGACAGGGGGTGGGAGAGACCCAGCATTTT

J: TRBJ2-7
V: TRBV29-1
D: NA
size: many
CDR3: CSVLGEYDEQYF
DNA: TGCAGCGTCCTCGGGGAGTACGACGAGCAGTACTTC

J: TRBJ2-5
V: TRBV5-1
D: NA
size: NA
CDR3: CASSLYREETQYF
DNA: TGCGCCAGCAGCTTGTATCGAGAGGAGACCCAGTACTTC

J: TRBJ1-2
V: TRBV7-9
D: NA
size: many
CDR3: CASSWRSEGQAGYTF
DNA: TGTGCCAGCAGCTGGAGGTCGGAGGGGCAGGCTGGCTACACCTTC

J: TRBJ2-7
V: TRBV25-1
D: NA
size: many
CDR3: CASSEYGGSYEQYF
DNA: TGTGCCAGCAGTGAATACGGGGGCTCCTACGAGCAGTACTTC

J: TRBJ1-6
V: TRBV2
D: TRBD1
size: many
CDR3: CASTGPREQGARDSPLHF
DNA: TGTGCCAGCACCGGCCCCCGGGAACAGGGGGCTAGAGATTCACCCCTCCACTTT

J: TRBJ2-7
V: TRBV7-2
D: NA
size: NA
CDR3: CASSLGGGAVEQYF
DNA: TGTGCCAGCAGCCTAGGTGGCGGGGCAGTTGAGCAGTACTTC

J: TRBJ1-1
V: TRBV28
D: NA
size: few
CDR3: CASGGIRVNTEAFF
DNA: TGTGCCAGCGGGGGAATAAGGGTGAACACTGAAGCTTTCTTT

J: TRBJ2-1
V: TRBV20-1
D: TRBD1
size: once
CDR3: CSARHDREVSNEQFF
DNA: TGCAGTGCTAGACACGACAGGGAAGTTAGCAATGAGCAGTTCTTC

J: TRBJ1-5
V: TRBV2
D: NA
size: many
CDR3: CASSEVGSNQPQHF
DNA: TGTGCCAGCAGTGAAGTGGGAAGCAATCAGCCCCAGCATTTT

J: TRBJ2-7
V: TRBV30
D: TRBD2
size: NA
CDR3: CAWSAYGTSYEQYF
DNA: TGTGCCTGGAGCGCCTATGGGACTAGCTACGAGCAGTACTTC

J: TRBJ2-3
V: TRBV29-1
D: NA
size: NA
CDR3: CSATLPTDTQYF
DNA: TGCAGCGCCACTCTACCGACAGATACGCAGTATTTT

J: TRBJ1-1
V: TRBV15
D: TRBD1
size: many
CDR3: CATSRPLRGRTEAFF
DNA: TGTGCCACCAGCAGGCCGTTGAGGGGGCGAACTGAAGCTTTCTTT

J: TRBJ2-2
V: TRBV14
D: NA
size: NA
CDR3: CASSLEGAWTGELFF
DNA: TGTGCCAGCAGCCTAGAAGGGGCCTGGACCGGGGAGCTGTTTTTT

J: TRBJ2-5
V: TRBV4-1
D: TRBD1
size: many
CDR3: CASSQDPTGPRTQYF
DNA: TGCGCCAGCAGCCAAGATCCGACAGGGCCTAGGACCCAGTACTTC

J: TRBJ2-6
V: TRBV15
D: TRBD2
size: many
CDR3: CATSRDSSGRASGANVLTF
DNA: TGTGCCACCAGCAGGGATTCTAGCGGGAGGGCAAGTGGGGCCAACGTCCTGACTTTC

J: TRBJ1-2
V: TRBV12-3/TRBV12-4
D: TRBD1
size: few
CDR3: CASRFQGDYGYTF
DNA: TGTGCCAGCAGATTCCAGGGGGACTATGGCTACACCTTC

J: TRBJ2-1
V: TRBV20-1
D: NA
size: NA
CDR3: CSASPADILFGEQFF
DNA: TGCAGTGCTAGCCCAGCGGACATTCTTTTCGGTGAGCAGTTCTTC

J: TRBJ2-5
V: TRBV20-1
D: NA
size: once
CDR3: CSASRDSSSYNEWETQYF
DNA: TGCAGTGCTAGTAGGGACTCGAGCTCCTACAATGAGTGGGAGACCCAGTACTTC

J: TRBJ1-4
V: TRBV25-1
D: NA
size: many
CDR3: CASSAFVGVGEKLFF
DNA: TGTGCCAGCAGTGCATTTGTTGGGGTGGGTGAAAAACTGTTTTTT